This T cell receptor (beta chain) was observed in a study of spatial heterogeneity in lung cancer. Trimming removed 5 bases from V and 0 bases from J, with 12 bases in between. Germline values: CDR1 SGHTA, CDR2 FQGNSA. The CDR3 is made up of 15 amino acids. Documented time point: blood at routine non-recurrence follow-up after resection. All TCR cDNA molecules were individually tagged with a unique molecular identifier. TCRdb independently ran MiXCR on the 5' RACE reads; one entry per CDR3 protein. The table lists roughly 14,000 distinct CDR3 sequences, around 5.9% of them singletons. This TCR derives from a male donor with early-stage non-small cell lung cancer. Sequencing used PBMCs, obtained at follow-up. The V call is TRBV7-2, the J call TRBJ2-3; D ambiguous. The CDR3 region is CASSLTSPSTDTQYF. The CDR3 DNA reads as TGTGCCAGCAGCCTCACCTCCCCTAGCACAGATACGCAGTATTTT.